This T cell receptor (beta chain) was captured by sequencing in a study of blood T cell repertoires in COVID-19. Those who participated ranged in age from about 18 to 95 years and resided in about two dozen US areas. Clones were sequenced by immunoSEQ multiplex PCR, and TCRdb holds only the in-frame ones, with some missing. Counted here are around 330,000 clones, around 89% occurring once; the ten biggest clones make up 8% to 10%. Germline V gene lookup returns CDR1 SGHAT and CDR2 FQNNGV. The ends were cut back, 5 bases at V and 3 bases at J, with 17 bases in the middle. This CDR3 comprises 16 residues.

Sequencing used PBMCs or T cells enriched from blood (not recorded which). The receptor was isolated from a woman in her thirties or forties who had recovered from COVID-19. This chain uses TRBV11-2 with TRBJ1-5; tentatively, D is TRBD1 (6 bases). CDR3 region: CASSLDGTPNNQPQHF. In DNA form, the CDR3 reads TGTGCCAGCAGCCTCGACGGGACACCTAACAATCAGCCCCAGCATTTT.